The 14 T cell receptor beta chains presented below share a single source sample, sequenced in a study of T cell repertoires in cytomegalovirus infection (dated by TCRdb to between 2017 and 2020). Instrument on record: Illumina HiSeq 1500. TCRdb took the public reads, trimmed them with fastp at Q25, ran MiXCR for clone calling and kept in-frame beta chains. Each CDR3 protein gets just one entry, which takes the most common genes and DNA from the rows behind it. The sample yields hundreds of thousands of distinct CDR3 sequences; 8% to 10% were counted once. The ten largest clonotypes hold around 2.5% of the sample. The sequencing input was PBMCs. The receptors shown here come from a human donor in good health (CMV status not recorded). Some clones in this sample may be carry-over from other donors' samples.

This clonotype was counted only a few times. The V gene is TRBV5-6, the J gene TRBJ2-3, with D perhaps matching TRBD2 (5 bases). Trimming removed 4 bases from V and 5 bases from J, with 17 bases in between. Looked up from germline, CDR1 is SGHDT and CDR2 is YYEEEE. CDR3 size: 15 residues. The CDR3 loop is CASSPATFRGDTQYF. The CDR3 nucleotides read TGTGCCAGCAGCCCTGCGACCTTTCGGGGAGATACGCAGTATTTT.

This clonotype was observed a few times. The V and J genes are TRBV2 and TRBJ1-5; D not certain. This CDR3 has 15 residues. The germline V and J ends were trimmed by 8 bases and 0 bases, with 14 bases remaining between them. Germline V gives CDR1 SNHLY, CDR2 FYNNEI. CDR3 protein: CASLYQVGSNQPQHF. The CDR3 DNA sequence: TGTGCCAGCCTATATCAGGTTGGTAGCAATCAGCCCCAGCATTTT.

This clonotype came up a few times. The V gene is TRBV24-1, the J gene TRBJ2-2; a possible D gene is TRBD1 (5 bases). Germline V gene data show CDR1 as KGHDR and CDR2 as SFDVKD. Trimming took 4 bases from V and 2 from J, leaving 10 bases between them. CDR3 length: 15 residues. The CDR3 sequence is CATSDPRVNTGELFF. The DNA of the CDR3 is TGTGCCACCAGTGACCCCAGGGTTAACACCGGGGAGCTGTTTTTT.

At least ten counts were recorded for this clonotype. The CDR3 DNA is TGTGCCAGCAGCTTACTTCGGGTGAAAGCTTTCTTT. This sequence encodes CASSLLRVKAFF. The V call is TRBV5-6, the J call TRBJ1-1; no clear D gene. The ends were cut back, 2 bases at V and 9 bases at J, with 11 bases in the middle. The germline V gene has CDR1 SGHDT and CDR2 YYEEEE. The CDR3 covers 12 residues.

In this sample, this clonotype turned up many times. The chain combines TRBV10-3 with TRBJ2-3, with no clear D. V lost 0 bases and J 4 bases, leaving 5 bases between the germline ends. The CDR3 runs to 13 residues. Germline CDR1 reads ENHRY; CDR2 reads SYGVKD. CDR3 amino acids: CAISESTADTQYF. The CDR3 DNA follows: TGTGCCATCAGTGAGTCGACGGCAGATACGCAGTATTTT.

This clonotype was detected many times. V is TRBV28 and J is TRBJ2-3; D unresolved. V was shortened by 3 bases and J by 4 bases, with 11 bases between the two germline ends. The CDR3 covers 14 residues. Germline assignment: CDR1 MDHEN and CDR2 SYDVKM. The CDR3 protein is CASSFPPSSDTQYF. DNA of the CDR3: TGTGCCAGCAGTTTTCCCCCTTCGTCAGATACGCAGTATTTT.

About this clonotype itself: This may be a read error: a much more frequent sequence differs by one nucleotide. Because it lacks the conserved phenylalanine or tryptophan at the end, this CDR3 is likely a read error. CDR3: CASRVAEAFL. CDR3 DNA: TGTGCCAGCCGAGTTGCTGAAGCTTTCCTT. The rearrangement joins TRBV2 to TRBJ1-1; D uncertain. The germline gives CDR1 SNHLY, CDR2 FYNNEI. Trimming cost V 8 bases and J 6 bases, with 7 bases left between them. The CDR3 extends over 10 amino acids.

The CDR3 spells CASSALGQLDTIYF. As DNA, the CDR3 is TGTGCCAGCAGCGCTCTGGGACAGCTGGACACCATATATTTT. The chain carries TRBV6-2 or TRBV6-3 and TRBJ1-3, with 7 bases fitting TRBD1. This CDR3 is 14 amino acids long. Trimming removed 6 bases from V and 8 bases from J; junction bases left unmatched: 10. Germline V gene data show CDR1 as MNHEY and CDR2 as SVGEGT.

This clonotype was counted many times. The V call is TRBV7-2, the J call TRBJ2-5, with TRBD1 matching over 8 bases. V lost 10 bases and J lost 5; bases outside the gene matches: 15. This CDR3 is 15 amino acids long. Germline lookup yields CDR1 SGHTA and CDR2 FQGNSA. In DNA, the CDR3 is TGTGCCACCCGGACAGGGTGGATTGATGAGGAGACCCAGTACTTC. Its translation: CATRTGWIDEETQYF.

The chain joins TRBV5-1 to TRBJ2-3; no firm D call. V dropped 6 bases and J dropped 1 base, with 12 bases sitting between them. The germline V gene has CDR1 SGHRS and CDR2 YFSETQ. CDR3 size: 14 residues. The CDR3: CASMTSTGTDTQYF. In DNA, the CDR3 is TGCGCCAGCATGACTTCCACGGGCACAGATACGCAGTATTTT.

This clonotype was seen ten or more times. CDR3 residues: CSAPEGASSYNEQFF. The CDR3 region has the DNA TGCAGTGCACCAGAGGGGGCAAGCTCCTACAATGAGCAGTTCTTC. The V gene is TRBV29-1, the J gene TRBJ2-1; 7 bases line up with TRBD1. CDR1 is SQVTM, CDR2 ANQGSEA, per germline. This CDR3 is built from 15 residues.

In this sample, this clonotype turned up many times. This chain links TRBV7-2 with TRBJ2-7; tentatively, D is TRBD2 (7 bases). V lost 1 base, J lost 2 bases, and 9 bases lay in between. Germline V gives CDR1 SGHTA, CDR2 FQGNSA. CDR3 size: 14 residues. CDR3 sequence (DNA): TGTGCCAGCAGCTTAGGGGGGGGCCCCTACGAGCAGTACGTC. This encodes CASSLGGGPYEQYV.

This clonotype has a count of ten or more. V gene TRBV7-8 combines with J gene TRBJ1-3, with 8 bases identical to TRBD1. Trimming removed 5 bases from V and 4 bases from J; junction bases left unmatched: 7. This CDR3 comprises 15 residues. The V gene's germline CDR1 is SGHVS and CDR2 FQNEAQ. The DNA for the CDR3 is TGTGCCAGCAGCCCCAGAGACAGGGGAGGAAACACCATATATTTT. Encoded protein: CASSPRDRGGNTIYF.

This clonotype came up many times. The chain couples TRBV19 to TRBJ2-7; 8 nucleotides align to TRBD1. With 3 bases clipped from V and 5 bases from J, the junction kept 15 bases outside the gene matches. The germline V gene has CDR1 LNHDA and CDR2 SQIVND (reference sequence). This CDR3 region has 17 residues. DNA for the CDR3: TGTGCCAGTAGTATGATGCCAGGGGGCAAAATAAGGAACGAGCAGTACTTC. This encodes CASSMMPGGKIRNEQYF.